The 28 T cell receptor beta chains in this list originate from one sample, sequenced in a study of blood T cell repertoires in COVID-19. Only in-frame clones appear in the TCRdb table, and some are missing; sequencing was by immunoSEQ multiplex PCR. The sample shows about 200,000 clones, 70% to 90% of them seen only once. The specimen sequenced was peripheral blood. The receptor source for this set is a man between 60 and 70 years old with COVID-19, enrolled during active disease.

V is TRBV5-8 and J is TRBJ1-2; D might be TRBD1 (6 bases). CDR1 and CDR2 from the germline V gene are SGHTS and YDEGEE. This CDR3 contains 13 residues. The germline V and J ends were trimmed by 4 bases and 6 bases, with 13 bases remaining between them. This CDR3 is CASSPTGTNGYTF. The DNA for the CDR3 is TGTGCCAGCAGCCCTACAGGGACGAATGGCTACACCTTC.

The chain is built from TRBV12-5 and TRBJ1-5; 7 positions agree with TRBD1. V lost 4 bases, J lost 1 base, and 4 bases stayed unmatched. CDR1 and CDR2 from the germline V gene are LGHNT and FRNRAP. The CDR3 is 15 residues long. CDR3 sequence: CASGSRQGSNQPQHF. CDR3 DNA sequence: TGTGCTAGTGGTTCCCGACAGGGAAGCAATCAGCCCCAGCATTTT.

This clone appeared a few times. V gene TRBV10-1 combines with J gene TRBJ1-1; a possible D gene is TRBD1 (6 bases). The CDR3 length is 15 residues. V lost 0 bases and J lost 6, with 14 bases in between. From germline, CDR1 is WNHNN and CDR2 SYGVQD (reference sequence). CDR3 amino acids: CASSESPTGNAEAFF. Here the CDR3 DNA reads TGCGCCAGCAGTGAGTCGCCTACAGGGAATGCTGAAGCTTTCTTT.

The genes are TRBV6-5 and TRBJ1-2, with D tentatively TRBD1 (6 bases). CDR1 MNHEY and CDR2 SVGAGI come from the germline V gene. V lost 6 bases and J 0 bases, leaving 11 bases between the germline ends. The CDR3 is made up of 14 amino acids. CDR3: CASSRGGTNYGYTF. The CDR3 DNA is TGTGCCAGCAGCCGAGGGGGTACTAACTATGGCTACACCTTC.

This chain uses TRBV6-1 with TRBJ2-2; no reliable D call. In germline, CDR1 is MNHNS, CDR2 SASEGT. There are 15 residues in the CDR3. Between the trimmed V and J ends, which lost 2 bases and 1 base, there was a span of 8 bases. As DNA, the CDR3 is TGTGCCAGCAGTGAATGGCGGCAGAACACCGGGGAGCTGTTTTTT. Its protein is CASSEWRQNTGELFF.

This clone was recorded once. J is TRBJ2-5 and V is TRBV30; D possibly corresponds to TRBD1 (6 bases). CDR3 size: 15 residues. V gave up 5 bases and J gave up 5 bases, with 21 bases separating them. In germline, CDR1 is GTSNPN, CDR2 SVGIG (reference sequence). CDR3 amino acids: CAWGRRTAASETQYF. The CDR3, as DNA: TGTGCCTGGGGTAGAAGGACAGCGGCTTCGGAGACCCAGTACTTC.

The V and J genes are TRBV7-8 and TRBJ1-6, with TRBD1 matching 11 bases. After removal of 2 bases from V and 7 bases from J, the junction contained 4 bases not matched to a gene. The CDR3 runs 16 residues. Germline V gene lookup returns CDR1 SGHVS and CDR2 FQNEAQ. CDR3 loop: CASSLRGDRGNSPLHF. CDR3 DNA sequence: TGTGCCAGCAGCTTAAGGGGGGACAGGGGGAATTCACCCCTCCACTTT.

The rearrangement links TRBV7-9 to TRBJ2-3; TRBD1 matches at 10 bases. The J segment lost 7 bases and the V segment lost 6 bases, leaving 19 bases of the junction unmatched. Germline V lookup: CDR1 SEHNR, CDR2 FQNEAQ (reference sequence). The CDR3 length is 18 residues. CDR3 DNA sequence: TGTGCCAGCAGTTTCACGTCTTTCCGGGACAGGGGAAGGAATACGCAGTATTTT. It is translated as CASSFTSFRDRGRNTQYF. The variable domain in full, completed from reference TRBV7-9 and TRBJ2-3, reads DTGVSQNPRHKITKRGQNVTFRCDPISEHNRLYWYRQTLGQGPEFLTYFQNEAQLEKSRLLSDRFSAERPKGSFSTLEIQRTEQGDSAMYLCASSFTSFRDRGRNTQYFGPGTRLTVL.

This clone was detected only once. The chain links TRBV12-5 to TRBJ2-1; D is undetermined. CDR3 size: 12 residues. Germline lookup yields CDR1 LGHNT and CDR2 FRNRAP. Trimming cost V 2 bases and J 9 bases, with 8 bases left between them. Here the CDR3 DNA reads TGTGCTAGTGGTTTGAACTTCGGTGAGCAGTTCTTC. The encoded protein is CASGLNFGEQFF.

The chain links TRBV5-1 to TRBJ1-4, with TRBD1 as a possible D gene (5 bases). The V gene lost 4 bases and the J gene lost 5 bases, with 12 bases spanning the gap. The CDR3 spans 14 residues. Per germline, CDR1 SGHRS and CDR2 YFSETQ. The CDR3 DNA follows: TGCGCCAGCAGCCCGGGGGGACCCAATGAAAAACTGTTTTTT. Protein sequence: CASSPGGPNEKLFF.

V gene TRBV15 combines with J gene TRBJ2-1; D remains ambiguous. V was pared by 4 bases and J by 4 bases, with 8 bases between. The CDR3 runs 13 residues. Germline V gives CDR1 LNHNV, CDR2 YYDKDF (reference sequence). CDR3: CATSNSRYNEQFF. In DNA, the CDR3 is TGTGCCACCAGCAACAGTCGATACAATGAGCAGTTCTTC.

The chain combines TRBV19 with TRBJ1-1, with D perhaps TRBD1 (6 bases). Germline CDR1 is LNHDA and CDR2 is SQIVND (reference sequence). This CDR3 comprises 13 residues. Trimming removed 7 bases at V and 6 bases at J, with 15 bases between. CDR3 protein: CASTESQGSEAFF. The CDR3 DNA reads TGTGCCAGTACCGAATCACAGGGCTCTGAAGCTTTCTTT.

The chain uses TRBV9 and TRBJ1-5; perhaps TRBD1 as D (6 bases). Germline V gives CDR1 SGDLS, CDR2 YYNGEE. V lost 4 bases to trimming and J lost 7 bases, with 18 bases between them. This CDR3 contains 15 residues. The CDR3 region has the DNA TGTGCCAGCAGCACCTCTCCAGGGGTAGGGCAGCCCCAGCATTTT. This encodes CASSTSPGVGQPQHF.

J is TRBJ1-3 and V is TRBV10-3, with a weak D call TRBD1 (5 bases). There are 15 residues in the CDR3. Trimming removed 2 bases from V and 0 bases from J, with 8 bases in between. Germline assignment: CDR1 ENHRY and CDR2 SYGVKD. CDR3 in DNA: TGTGCCATCAGTGAGGGGGGAGGCTCTGGAAACACCATATATTTT. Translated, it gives CAISEGGGSGNTIYF.

CDR3 sequence reads: CASSQDRGTVSDNEQFF. CDR3 sequence (DNA): TGTGCCAGCAGCCAAGACCGCGGGACTGTCTCAGACAATGAGCAGTTCTTC. The chain couples TRBV14 to TRBJ2-1; D is possibly TRBD2 (6 bases). The germline gives CDR1 SGHDN, CDR2 FVKESK. This CDR3 has 17 residues. Trimming shortened V by 0 bases and J by 5 bases, and 17 bases separated the two germline ends.

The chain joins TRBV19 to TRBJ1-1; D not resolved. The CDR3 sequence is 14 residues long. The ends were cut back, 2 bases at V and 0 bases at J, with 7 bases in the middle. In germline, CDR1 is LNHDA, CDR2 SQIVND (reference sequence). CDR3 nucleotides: TGTGCCAGTAGTATAATCGGGATGAACACTGAAGCTTTCTTT. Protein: CASSIIGMNTEAFF.

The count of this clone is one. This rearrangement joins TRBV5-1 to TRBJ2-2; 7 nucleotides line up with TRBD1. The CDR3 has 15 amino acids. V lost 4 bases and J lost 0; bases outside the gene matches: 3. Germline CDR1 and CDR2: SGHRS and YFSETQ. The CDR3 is CASSVGQANTGELFF. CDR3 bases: TGCGCCAGCAGCGTAGGACAGGCGAACACCGGGGAGCTGTTTTTT.

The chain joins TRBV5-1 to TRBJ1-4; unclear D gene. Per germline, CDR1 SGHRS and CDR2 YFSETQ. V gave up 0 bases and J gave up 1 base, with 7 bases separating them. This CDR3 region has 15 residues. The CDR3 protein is CASSLGGVTNEKLFF. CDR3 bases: TGCGCCAGCAGCTTGGGCGGGGTAACTAATGAAAAACTGTTTTTT.

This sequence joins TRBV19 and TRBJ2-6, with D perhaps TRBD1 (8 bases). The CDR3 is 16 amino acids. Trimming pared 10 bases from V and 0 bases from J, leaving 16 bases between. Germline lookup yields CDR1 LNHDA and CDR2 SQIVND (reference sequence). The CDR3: CATWGGQDSGANVLTF. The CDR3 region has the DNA TGTGCCACCTGGGGGGGACAGGACTCTGGGGCCAACGTCCTGACTTTC.

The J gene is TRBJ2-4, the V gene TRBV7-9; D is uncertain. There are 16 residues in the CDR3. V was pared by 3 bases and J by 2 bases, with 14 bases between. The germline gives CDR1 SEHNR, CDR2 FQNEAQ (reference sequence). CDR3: CASSFSPGGTKNIQYF. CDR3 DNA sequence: TGTGCCAGCAGCTTTAGCCCGGGTGGAACCAAAAACATTCAGTACTTC.

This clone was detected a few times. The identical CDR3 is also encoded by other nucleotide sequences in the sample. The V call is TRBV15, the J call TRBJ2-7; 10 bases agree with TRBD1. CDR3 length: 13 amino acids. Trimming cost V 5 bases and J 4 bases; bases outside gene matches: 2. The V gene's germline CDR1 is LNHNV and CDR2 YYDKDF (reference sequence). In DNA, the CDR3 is TGTGCCACCAGCCGGGACAGGGGTTACGAGCAGTACTTC. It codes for CATSRDRGYEQYF.

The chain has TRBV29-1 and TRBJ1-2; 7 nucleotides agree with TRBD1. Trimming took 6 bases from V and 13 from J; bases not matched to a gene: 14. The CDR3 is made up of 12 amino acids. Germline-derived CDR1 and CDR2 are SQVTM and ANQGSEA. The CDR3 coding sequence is TGCAGCGTGGCCGGGACAGCGGGGGGGAGCACCTTC. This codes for CSVAGTAGGSTF. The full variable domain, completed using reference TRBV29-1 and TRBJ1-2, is SAVISQKPSRDICQRGTSLTIQCQVDSQVTMMFWYRQQPGQSLTLIATANQGSEATYESGFVIDKFPISRPNLTFSTLTVSNMSPEDSSIYLCSVAGTAGGSTFGSGTRLTVV.

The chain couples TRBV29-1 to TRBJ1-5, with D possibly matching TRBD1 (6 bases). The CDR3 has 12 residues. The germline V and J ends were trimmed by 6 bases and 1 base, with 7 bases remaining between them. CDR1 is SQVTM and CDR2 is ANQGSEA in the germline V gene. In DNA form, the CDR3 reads TGCAGCGTGCAGGGGAGCAATCAGCCCCAGCATTTT. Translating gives CSVQGSNQPQHF.

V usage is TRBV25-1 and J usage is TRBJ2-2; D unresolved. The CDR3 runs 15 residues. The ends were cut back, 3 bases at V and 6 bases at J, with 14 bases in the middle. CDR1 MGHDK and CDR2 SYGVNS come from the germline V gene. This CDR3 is CASSDYSRNSGELFF. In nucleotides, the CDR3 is TGTGCCAGCAGTGACTACAGTAGGAATTCCGGGGAGCTGTTTTTT.

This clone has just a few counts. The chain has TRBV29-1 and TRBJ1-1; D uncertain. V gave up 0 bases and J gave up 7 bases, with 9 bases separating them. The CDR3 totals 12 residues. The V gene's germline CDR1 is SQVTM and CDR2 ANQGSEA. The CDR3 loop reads CSVEDSVLEAFF. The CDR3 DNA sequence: TGCAGCGTTGAAGACAGCGTACTTGAAGCTTTCTTT.

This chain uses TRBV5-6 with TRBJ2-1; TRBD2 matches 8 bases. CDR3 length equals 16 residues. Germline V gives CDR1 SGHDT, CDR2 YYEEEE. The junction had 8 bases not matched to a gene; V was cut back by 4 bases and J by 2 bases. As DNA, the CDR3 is TGTGCCAGCAGCGGAATACTAGCGGAAGCCTACAATGAGCAGTTCTTC. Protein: CASSGILAEAYNEQFF.

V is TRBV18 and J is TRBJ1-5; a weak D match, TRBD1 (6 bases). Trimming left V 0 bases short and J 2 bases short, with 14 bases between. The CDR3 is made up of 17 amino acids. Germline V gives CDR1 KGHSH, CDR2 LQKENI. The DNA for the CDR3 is TGTGCCAGCTCACCACCGGGACACTTCGGTGGCAATCAGCCCCAGCATTTT. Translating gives CASSPPGHFGGNQPQHF.

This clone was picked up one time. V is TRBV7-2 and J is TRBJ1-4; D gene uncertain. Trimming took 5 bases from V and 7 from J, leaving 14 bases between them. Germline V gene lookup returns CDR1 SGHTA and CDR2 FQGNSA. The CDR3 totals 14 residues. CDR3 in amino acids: CASSPGPSPEKLFF. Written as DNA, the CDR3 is TGTGCCAGCAGCCCCGGTCCCTCCCCTGAAAAACTGTTTTTT.